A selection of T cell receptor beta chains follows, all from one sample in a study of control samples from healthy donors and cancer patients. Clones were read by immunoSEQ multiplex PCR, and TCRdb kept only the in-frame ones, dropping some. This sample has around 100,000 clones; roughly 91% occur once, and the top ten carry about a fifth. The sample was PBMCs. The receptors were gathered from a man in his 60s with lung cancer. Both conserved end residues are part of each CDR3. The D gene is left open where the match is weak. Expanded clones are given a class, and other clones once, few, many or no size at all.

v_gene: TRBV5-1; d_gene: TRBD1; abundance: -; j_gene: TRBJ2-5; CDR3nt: TGCGCCAGCAGCCCCGACAGGGCTCCTCTAGCCCAGTACTTC; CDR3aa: CASSPDRAPLAQYF
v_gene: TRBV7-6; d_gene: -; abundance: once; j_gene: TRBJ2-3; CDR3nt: TGTGCCAGCAGCTTAGCAGGGCGGGATACGCAGTATTTT; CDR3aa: CASSLAGRDTQYF
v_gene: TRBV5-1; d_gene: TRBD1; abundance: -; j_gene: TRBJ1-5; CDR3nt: TGCGCCAGCAGCTTGGGGACAGGCGTCTCTATCAATCAGCCCCAGCATTTT; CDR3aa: CASSLGTGVSINQPQHF
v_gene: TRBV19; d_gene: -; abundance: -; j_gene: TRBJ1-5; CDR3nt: TGTGCCAGTAGACCCCTAGATGGCAATCAGCCCCAGCATTTT; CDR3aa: CASRPLDGNQPQHF
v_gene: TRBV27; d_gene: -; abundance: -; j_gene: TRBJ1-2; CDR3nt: TGTGCCAGCAGTTTTAGCGGGACAAGGAGCTATGGCTACACCTTC; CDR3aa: CASSFSGTRSYGYTF
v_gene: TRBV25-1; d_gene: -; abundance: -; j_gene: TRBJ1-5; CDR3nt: TGTGCCAGCAGTGGGGGCACTCAGCCCCAGCATTTT; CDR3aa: CASSGGTQPQHF
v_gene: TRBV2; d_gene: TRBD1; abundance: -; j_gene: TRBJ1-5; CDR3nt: TGTGCCAGCAGGGACAGGGGGAATCAGCCCCAGCATTTT; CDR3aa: CASRDRGNQPQHF
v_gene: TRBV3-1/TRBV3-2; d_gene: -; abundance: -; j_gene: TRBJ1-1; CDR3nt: TGTGCCAGCAGCCACGGCAGGGCGGGGACTGAAGCTTTCTTT; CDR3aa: CASSHGRAGTEAFF
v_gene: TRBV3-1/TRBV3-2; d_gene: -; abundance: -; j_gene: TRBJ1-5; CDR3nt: TGTGCCAGCAGCCGAAGAGATCAGCCCCAGCATTTT; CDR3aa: CASSRRDQPQHF
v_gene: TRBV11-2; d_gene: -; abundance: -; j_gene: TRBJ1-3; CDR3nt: TGTGCCAGCAGCTCCTTGACGGGGGACACCATATATTTT; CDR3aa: CASSSLTGDTIYF
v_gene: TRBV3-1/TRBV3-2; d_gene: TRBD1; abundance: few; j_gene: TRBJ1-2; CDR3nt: TGTGCCAGCAGCCAATTGGACAGGGGCTACACCTTC; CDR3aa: CASSQLDRGYTF
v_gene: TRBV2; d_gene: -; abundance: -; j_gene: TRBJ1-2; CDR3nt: TGTGCCAGCAGTGTCCGGGGGGCCTATGGCTACACCTTC; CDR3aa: CASSVRGAYGYTF
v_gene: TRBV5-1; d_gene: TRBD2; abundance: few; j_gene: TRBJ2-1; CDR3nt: TGCGCCAGCAGCTGGACTAGCGTCGAGCAGTTCTTC; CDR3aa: CASSWTSVEQFF
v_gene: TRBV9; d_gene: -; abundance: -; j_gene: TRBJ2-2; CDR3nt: TGTGCCAGCAGCGTATACGCGAACACCGGGGAGCTGTTTTTT; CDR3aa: CASSVYANTGELFF
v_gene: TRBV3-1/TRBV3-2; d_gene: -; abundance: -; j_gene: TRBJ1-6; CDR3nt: TGTGCCAGCAGCCAAGCAGTCTATAATTCACCCCTCCACTTT; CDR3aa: CASSQAVYNSPLHF